One sample yielded the 27 T cell receptor beta chains listed below, sequenced in a study of early T cells in non-severe SARS-CoV-2 infection. Each CDR3 protein gets one entry after TCRdb re-called the 5' RACE reads with MiXCR. Found here are over 85,000 distinct CDR3 sequences, around 13% of them singletons; the top ten hold about 6.2%. The sequenced material came from whole blood. The source is an adult who was a healthcare worker with PCR-confirmed SARS-CoV-2 infection or an uninfected control (not recorded which).

This chain connects TRBV10-3 to TRBJ2-1, with D uncertain. The germline V gene encodes CDR1 ENHRY and CDR2 SYGVKD. V lost 8 bases and J lost 6, with 14 bases in between. The CDR3 runs 13 residues. CDR3 coding DNA: TGTGCCATCGGGCTGGGTTCGCGCAATGAGCAGTTCTTC. Translating it yields CAIGLGSRNEQFF.

This chain joins TRBV29-1 and TRBJ2-3; 7 positions agree with TRBD1. Germline V gene data show CDR1 as SQVTM and CDR2 as ANQGSEA. The V gene end was trimmed by 7 bases and the J gene end by 4 bases; junction bases not matched to a gene: 2. The length of the CDR3 is 11 residues. The chain's CDR3 is CSGDRADTQYF. The CDR3 DNA reads TGCAGCGGGGACAGAGCAGATACGCAGTATTTT.

In its sample, this clonotype was seen many times. The CDR3 bases are TGTGCCAGCAGCGATTTAGGAGAAGCTTTCTTT. Its protein product is CASSDLGEAFF. The chain has TRBV21-1 and TRBJ1-1. TRBV21-1 constitutes a pseudogene. The CDR3 has 11 amino acids.

At least ten counts were recorded for this clonotype. The chain has TRBV12-3 or TRBV12-4 and TRBJ2-2; 7 nucleotides align to TRBD1. The CDR3 consists of 15 residues. Losses at the gene ends were 3 bases for V and 0 bases for J; bases not matched to a gene: 1. The CDR3 here is CASSFGQANTGELFF. CDR3 bases: TGTGCCAGCAGTTTTGGACAGGCGAACACCGGGGAGCTGTTTTTT.

In this sample, this clonotype turned up many times. The chain has TRBV5-1 and TRBJ2-3; D could derive from TRBD1 or TRBD2 (5 bases each). The CDR3 contains 14 residues. The ends were cut back, 4 bases at V and 5 bases at J, with 14 bases in the middle. CDR1 is SGHRS, CDR2 YFSETQ, per germline. The CDR3 region has the DNA TGCGCCAGCAGCACAAGGGGAGATAGAGATACGCAGTATTTT. Amino acid sequence: CASSTRGDRDTQYF. The complete variable domain, with remaining parts taken from reference TRBV5-1 and TRBJ2-3, reads KAGVTQTPRYLIKTRGQQVTLSCSPISGHRSVSWYQQTPGQGLQFLFEYFSETQRNKGNFPGRFSGRQFSNSRSEMNVSTLELGDSALYLCASSTRGDRDTQYFGPGTRLTVL.

The chain joins TRBV20-1 to TRBJ2-7; 12 bases map to TRBD2. Losses at the gene ends were 3 bases for V and 4 bases for J; bases not matched to a gene: 4. Germline V gene sequence: CDR1 DFQATT, CDR2 SNEGSKA (reference sequence). This CDR3 is built from 14 residues. DNA of the CDR3: TGCAGTGCTAGGCGGACTAGCGGGAAATACGAGCAGTACTTC. Its protein product is CSARRTSGKYEQYF.

The sample holds a few counts of this clonotype. As DNA, the CDR3 is TGTGCCAGCAGTTTAATTAGGAGGGGGGCCTACAATGAGCAGTTCTTC. It codes for CASSLIRRGAYNEQFF. The rearrangement uses TRBV27 and TRBJ2-1; D may be TRBD1 or TRBD2 (6 bases each). CDR3 size: 16 residues. Germline assignment: CDR1 MNHEY and CDR2 SMNVEV (reference sequence). V was shortened by 2 bases and J by 2 bases, with 13 bases between the two germline ends.

This clonotype was recorded a few times. This sequence joins TRBV11-2 and TRBJ2-5; 7 positions agree with TRBD1. CDR3 size: 15 residues. Germline V gene sequence: CDR1 SGHAT, CDR2 FQNNGV. V lost 5 bases to trimming and J lost 3 bases; unmatched junction nucleotides: 9. The CDR3 sequence: CASSPAETGKETQYF. Here the CDR3 DNA reads TGTGCCAGCAGCCCAGCGGAGACAGGGAAAGAGACCCAGTACTTC.

In this sample, this clonotype turned up a few times. The genes are TRBV19 and TRBJ2-5; the D gene is possibly TRBD1 (6 bases). The CDR3 is 15 amino acids. Trimming took 4 bases from V and 1 from J, leaving 13 bases between them. The germline V gene encodes CDR1 LNHDA and CDR2 SQIVND (reference sequence). CDR3 nucleotide sequence: TGTGCCAGTAGTACCCTGACAGGCCGCCAAGAGACCCAGTACTTC. This codes for CASSTLTGRQETQYF. The full variable domain, in which reference TRBV19 and TRBJ2-5 provide the parts outside the CDR3, is DGGITQSPKYLFRKEGQNVTLSCEQNLNHDAMYWYRQDPGQGLRLIYYSQIVNDFQKGDIAEGYSVSREKKESFPLTVTSAQKNPTAFYLCASSTLTGRQETQYFGPGTRLLVL.

This sequence joins TRBV6-1 and TRBJ1-1, with D maybe TRBD1 (6 bases). This CDR3 spans 16 amino acids. Trimming left V 7 bases short and J 3 bases short, with 21 bases between. CDR1 and CDR2 (germline): MNHNS, SASEGT. DNA for the CDR3: TGTGCCAGCATGGGGGCTTGGGGATCCGAGGACACTGAAGCTTTCTTT. Translated, it gives CASMGAWGSEDTEAFF.

This chain links TRBV20-1 with TRBJ1-5; D is undetermined. Germline V gives CDR1 DFQATT, CDR2 SNEGSKA (reference sequence). Trimming left V 2 bases short and J 1 base short, with 9 bases between. The CDR3 length is 14 residues. This CDR3 reads CSARSGFSNQPQHF. The CDR3 bases are TGCAGTGCTAGATCCGGGTTCAGCAATCAGCCCCAGCATTTT.

This clonotype was observed many times. V is TRBV6-4 and J is TRBJ2-1; D might be TRBD1 (6 bases). Germline V gene sequence: CDR1 MRHNA, CDR2 SNTAGT. Trimming took 0 bases from V and 8 from J, leaving 11 bases between them. This CDR3 is 14 amino acids long. CDR3 bases: TGTGCCAGCAGTGACTCGTCAGGGGCCCATGAGCAGTTCTTC. As protein: CASSDSSGAHEQFF.

This clonotype was recorded at least ten times. V and J are TRBV5-1 and TRBJ2-1; D assignment may be TRBD1 or TRBD2 (5 bases each). Germline V lookup: CDR1 SGHRS, CDR2 YFSETQ. V was pared by 0 bases and J by 6 bases, with 13 bases between. The CDR3 loop spans 15 amino acids. CDR3 DNA: TGCGCCAGCAGCTTGGACGGGACGGGGACCAATGAGCAGTTCTTC. It yields the protein CASSLDGTGTNEQFF.

Regarding this clonotype: A much larger clone lies one base from this, so it may be a read error. The rearrangement joins TRBV28 to TRBJ1-6; 7 nucleotides line up with TRBD1. The CDR3 contains 15 residues. Germline V gives CDR1 MDHEN, CDR2 SYDVKM. The CDR3 is CASSPQGGYNPPLHF. The CDR3 region has the DNA TGTGCCAGCAGTCCCCAAGGGGGCTATAATCCACCCCTCCACTTT.

This clonotype came up many times. This chain uses TRBV12-3 or TRBV12-4 with TRBJ2-5; tentative D call: TRBD1 (5 bases). V lost 6 bases to trimming and J lost 10 bases, with 18 bases between them. The CDR3 sequence is 13 residues long. CDR3 DNA sequence: TGTGCCAGCAGCAAAAACATACAGGTTTACCAGTACTTC. Translating it yields CASSKNIQVYQYF.

The rearrangement uses TRBV20-1 and TRBJ2-7; 11 bases align to TRBD2. The CDR3 length is 16 residues. Unmatched junction bases numbered 7, after V lost 0 bases and J lost 3 bases. Per germline, CDR1 DFQATT and CDR2 SNEGSKA (reference sequence). CDR3 coding DNA: TGCAGTGCTAGAGACTCCCGGGGACTAGCGGTCTACGAGCAGTACTTC. Its protein is CSARDSRGLAVYEQYF.

The table lists this clonotype with many counts. CDR3 loop: CASALFGETQYF. The CDR3 DNA sequence: TGTGCTAGTGCCCTCTTCGGGGAGACCCAGTACTTC. This chain links TRBV12-5 with TRBJ2-5; D gene uncertain. V lost 7 bases and J 5 bases, leaving 11 bases between the germline ends. Germline V gene lookup returns CDR1 LGHNT and CDR2 FRNRAP. This CDR3 is built from 12 residues.

This clonotype was recorded many times. The chain employs TRBV10-3 and TRBJ2-7; 11 bases match TRBD2. The V and J ends lost 5 bases and 4 bases, in that order; junction bases with no gene match: 4. The CDR3 contains 14 residues. The germline CDR1 and CDR2 sequences are ENHRY and SYGVKD. Here the CDR3 reads CAISLGLAEYEQYF. Here the CDR3 DNA reads TGTGCCATCAGTTTGGGACTAGCGGAGTACGAGCAGTACTTC.

V is TRBV20-1 and J is TRBJ1-5, with D unresolved. The CDR3 loop spans 13 amino acids. Looked up from germline, CDR1 is DFQATT and CDR2 is SNEGSKA (reference sequence). The ends were cut back, 0 bases at V and 5 bases at J, with 8 bases in the middle. The CDR3 reads CSARDLGDQPQHF. In DNA, the CDR3 is TGCAGTGCTAGAGATCTCGGGGATCAGCCCCAGCATTTT.

This clonotype was counted only a few times. The chain links TRBV20-1 to TRBJ2-7, with D uncertain. CDR3 length equals 12 residues. Germline CDR1 DFQATT, CDR2 SNEGSKA (reference sequence). The V and J ends lost 2 bases and 4 bases respectively, with 9 bases between them. CDR3 coding DNA: TGCAGTGCTAGAAGCTCGTCGTACGAGCAGTACTTC. Its protein product is CSARSSSYEQYF.

This clonotype was found a few times. The chain uses TRBV28 and TRBJ2-3, with D unclear. With 1 base removed from V and 3 bases from J, the gap between germline ends came to 8 bases. CDR3 length: 14 amino acids. In germline, CDR1 is MDHEN, CDR2 SYDVKM. The CDR3 sequence: CASSLFLWTDTQYF. The CDR3 DNA reads TGTGCCAGCAGTTTATTTCTCTGGACAGATACGCAGTATTTT. The variable domain in full, with the rest retrieved from reference TRBV28 and TRBJ2-3, is DVKVTQSSRYLVKRTGEKVFLECVQDMDHENMFWYRQDPGLGLRLIYFSYDVKMKEKGDIPEGYSVSREKKERFSLILESASTNQTSMYLCASSLFLWTDTQYFGPGTRLTVL.

This clonotype has a count of ten or more. The V gene is TRBV28, the J gene TRBJ1-1; no clear D. This CDR3 contains 13 residues. V was cut by 5 bases and J by 0 bases, with 7 bases left in between. Germline CDR1 and CDR2: MDHEN and SYDVKM. CDR3 amino acids: CASSRVMNTEAFF. CDR3 in DNA: TGTGCCAGCAGTAGGGTGATGAACACTGAAGCTTTCTTT.

This clonotype was picked up a small number of times. The rearrangement joins TRBV2 to TRBJ2-4; tentative D call: TRBD2 (5 bases). V dropped 5 bases and J dropped 7 bases, with 6 bases sitting between them. The CDR3 covers 11 residues. The germline V gene has CDR1 SNHLY and CDR2 FYNNEI. The CDR3: CASSRGNIQYF. In DNA, the CDR3 is TGTGCCAGCAGTCGAGGGAACATTCAGTACTTC.

At least ten counts were recorded for this clonotype. J is TRBJ1-1 and V is TRBV6-6, with D unclear. The CDR3 runs to 14 residues. Trimming left V 3 bases short and J 6 bases short, with 14 bases between. Per the germline V gene, CDR1 is MNHNY and CDR2 is SVGAGI (reference sequence). The CDR3 loop reads CASSYNPQSAEAFF. CDR3 in DNA: TGTGCCAGCAGTTATAACCCCCAGAGCGCTGAAGCTTTCTTT.

This clonotype has at least ten counts. This sequence joins TRBV10-1 and TRBJ1-4, with a possible D match to TRBD1 (6 bases). The CDR3 has 16 residues. Germline V lookup: CDR1 WNHNN, CDR2 SYGVQD (reference sequence). Trimming removed 4 bases from V and 3 bases from J, with 15 bases in between. The CDR3: CASSASKGESNEKLFF. The CDR3 bases are TGCGCCAGCAGTGCTTCTAAGGGGGAATCTAATGAAAAACTGTTTTTT.

This clonotype was counted a few times. The chain links TRBV7-9 to TRBJ2-7; a weak D match, TRBD2 (6 bases). Germline loops: CDR1 SEHNR, CDR2 FQNEAQ (reference sequence). The CDR3 length is 13 residues. The V and J ends lost 7 bases and 2 bases respectively, with 12 bases between them. The CDR3 coding sequence is TGTGCCAGCACCCTACGGGGGACCTACGAGCAGTACTTC. This gives the protein CASTLRGTYEQYF.

The CDR3 protein is CASSRTGQETQYF. The CDR3 bases are TGTGCCAGCAGCCGGACAGGCCAAGAGACCCAGTACTTC. The chain joins TRBV11-1 to TRBJ2-5, with 7 bases that match TRBD1. V was clipped by 5 bases and J by 1 base; unmatched bases: 1. CDR3 length: 13 residues. Germline V gene data show CDR1 as SGHAT and CDR2 as FQDESV (reference sequence).